This T cell receptor beta chain came from a study of shared clonotypes between healthy human individuals. Study background: Three plates were used per donor for CD4 naive, three for CD4 memory, two for CD8 naive and one for CD8 memory. The study, taken as a whole, reports: Naive subsets, compared against memory subsets, generally had larger estimated richness values. Around 5% was the fraction of naive CD4 clonotypes found shared across a handful of donors.

For sorted subsets, roughly 210 ng DNA per replicate equaled roughly 30,000 T cell genomes. Method: immunoSEQ multiplex PCR; TCRdb's copy keeps in-frame clones and lacks some. The sample lists about 1.4 million clones; around 97% were seen once. Remarks on this clone: Its specificity is not known.

Trimming cost V 1 base and J 3 bases, with 13 bases left between them. The V gene's germline CDR1 is SGHRS and CDR2 YFSETQ. The length of the CDR3 is 15 residues. This rearrangement joins TRBV5-1 to TRBJ2-5; either TRBD1 or TRBD2 may supply D (6 bases each). This clonotype originated in a young man in good health. The sample comprised naive CD4+ T cells sorted from blood. Subset of the sample: CD45RA+ positively selected. CDR3 in DNA: TGCGCCAGCAGCTTGTCAGGGGACTTTGAAGAGACCCAGTACTTC. As protein: CASSLSGDFEETQYF.